This is a list of T cell receptor beta chains from one sample in a study of cytomegalovirus exposure and HLA in healthy donors. Profiled with immunoSEQ multiplex PCR; TCRdb holds only in-frame clones, not every one. The top ten clones hold about 2.3% of a sample with 150,000 to 200,000 clones, 79% of them seen once. Sequencing was performed on PBMCs. These receptors originate from a woman aged 50 to 65 in good health and CMV-seronegative. Both conserved end residues are part of each CDR3. The D gene is left open where the match is weak. Part of the rows lack a size; the others show once, few, many or a class for expanded clones.

NA	TRBV21-1	NA	TRBJ2-7	CASSNFVSSYEQYF	TGTGCCAGCAGCAATTTTGTGAGCTCCTACGAGCAGTACTTC
NA	TRBV21-1	NA	TRBJ2-7	CKQQGTGRCYEQYF	TGTAAGCAGCAAGGGACAGGGAGATGCTACGAGCAGTACTTC
NA	TRBV6-5	NA	TRBJ1-1	CASSYVGARADTEAFF	TGTGCCAGCAGTTACGTGGGGGCGCGGGCGGACACTGAAGCTTTCTTT
TRBD1	TRBV19	NA	TRBJ2-5	CASKKRQGIQETQYF	TGTGCCAGCAAAAAGAGACAGGGGATACAGGAGACCCAGTACTTC
TRBD1	TRBV2	NA	TRBJ2-1	CASRGDRMYNEQFF	TGTGCCAGCAGAGGGGACAGGATGTACAATGAGCAGTTCTTC
NA	TRBV5-1	NA	TRBJ2-3	CASSLDLPAGRSTDTQYF	TGCGCCAGCAGCTTGGACCTACCGGCGGGGCGAAGCACAGATACGCAGTATTTT
NA	TRBV28	once	TRBJ1-2	CASSQDTNYGYTF	TGTGCCAGCAGTCAGGACACTAACTATGGCTACACCTTC
NA	TRBV5-6	NA	TRBJ1-2	CASSNTGLGGYTF	TGTGCCAGCAGTAATACAGGGTTAGGGGGCTACACCTTC
NA	TRBV2	NA	TRBJ2-7	CASSGLYEQYF	TGTGCCAGCAGTGGACTCTACGAGCAGTACTTC
NA	TRBV5-1	once	TRBJ2-1	CASSPLDNEQFF	TGCGCCAGCAGCCCACTAGACAATGAGCAGTTCTTC
NA	TRBV5-4	NA	TRBJ2-2	CASSLDLGELFF	TGTGCCAGCAGCCTCGACTTGGGGGAGCTGTTTTTT
NA	TRBV6-1	NA	TRBJ1-2	CASSEDSWGYTF	TGTGCCAGCAGTGAAGACAGCTGGGGCTACACCTTC
NA	TRBV7-2	NA	TRBJ1-1	CASRTEGNTKTTEAFF	TGTGCCAGCAGAACAGAAGGCAATACGAAGACCACTGAAGCTTTCTTT
NA	TRBV25-1	NA	TRBJ1-6	CASSELADFGSPLHF	TGTGCCAGCAGTGAATTGGCAGACTTTGGTTCACCCCTCCACTTT
NA	TRBV18	NA	TRBJ1-1	CASSPRGASNTEAFF	TGTGCCAGCTCACCACGCGGGGCTTCGAACACTGAAGCTTTCTTT
TRBD1	TRBV9	NA	TRBJ2-7	CASSVTTGELKDEQYF	TGTGCCAGCAGCGTGACGACAGGGGAGCTTAAGGACGAGCAGTACTTC
TRBD1	TRBV7-8	few	TRBJ2-5	CASSEGQGWIQYF	TGTGCCAGCAGCGAAGGACAGGGGTGGATCCAGTACTTC
NA	TRBV5-1	NA	TRBJ2-7	CASSSTQTRGEQYF	TGCGCCAGCAGCTCCACCCAGACCCGGGGAGAGCAGTACTTC
NA	TRBV7-2	NA	TRBJ1-4	CASSLGGVWEEKLFF	TGTGCCAGCAGCTTAGGGGGGGTGTGGGAAGAAAAACTGTTTTTT
NA	TRBV10-2	NA	TRBJ2-7	CASTAAGYYEQYF	TGCGCCAGCACCGCGGCGGGTTACTACGAGCAGTACTTC
NA	TRBV19	NA	TRBJ1-1	CASSIEQGISTEAFF	TGTGCCAGTAGTATAGAGCAGGGGATTTCCACTGAAGCTTTCTTT
TRBD1	TRBV7-9	NA	TRBJ2-2	CSSSPRQGIISGELFF	TGTTCCAGCAGCCCGCGACAGGGGATTATCTCCGGGGAGCTGTTTTTT
TRBD1	TRBV2	NA	TRBJ2-7	CASRQGTGRSYEQYF	TGTGCCAGCAGACAAGGGACAGGGCGCTCCTACGAGCAGTACTTC
NA	TRBV28	NA	TRBJ1-3	CASSISGRGNTIYF	TGTGCCAGCAGTATCTCAGGGAGGGGAAACACCATATATTTT
TRBD1	TRBV2	NA	TRBJ2-7	CASSTRQGETTEQYF	TGTGCCAGCAGTACTCGACAGGGGGAAACGACGGAGCAGTACTTC
TRBD2	TRBV6-5	NA	TRBJ2-1	CASSEGTRVNEQFF	TGTGCCAGCAGTGAAGGGACTAGGGTAAATGAGCAGTTCTTC
NA	TRBV7-6	once	TRBJ2-2	CASSWGGASAGELFF	TGTGCCAGCAGCTGGGGGGGGGCTTCGGCCGGGGAGCTGTTTTTT
NA	TRBV4-1	few	TRBJ2-5	CASSGGNNQETQYF	TGCGCCAGCAGCGGGGGGAACAACCAAGAGACCCAGTACTTC
NA	TRBV15	NA	TRBJ1-2	CATSSGDESRNYGYTF	TGTGCCACCAGCTCGGGAGATGAGTCCCGGAACTATGGCTACACCTTC